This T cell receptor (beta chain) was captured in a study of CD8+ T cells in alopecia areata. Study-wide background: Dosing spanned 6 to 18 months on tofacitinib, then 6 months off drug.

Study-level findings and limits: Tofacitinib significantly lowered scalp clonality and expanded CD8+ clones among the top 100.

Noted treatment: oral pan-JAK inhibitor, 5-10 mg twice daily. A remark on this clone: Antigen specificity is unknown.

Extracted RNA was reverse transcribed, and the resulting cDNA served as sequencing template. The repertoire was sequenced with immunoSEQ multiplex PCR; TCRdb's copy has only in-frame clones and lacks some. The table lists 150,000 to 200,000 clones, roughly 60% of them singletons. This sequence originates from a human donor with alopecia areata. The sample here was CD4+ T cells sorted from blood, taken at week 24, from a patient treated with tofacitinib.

The CDR3 coding sequence is TGCGCCAGCAGCCTGGCCGACAGGGCACCCGAGCAGTACTTC. Translating gives CASSLADRAPEQYF. The gene calls are TRBV4-1 and TRBJ2-7; TRBD1 agrees at 7 bases. The junction had 9 bases not matched to a gene; V was cut back by 4 bases and J by 6 bases. The CDR3 sequence is 14 residues long. The germline V gene has CDR1 MGHRA and CDR2 YSYEKL.